The present T cell receptor beta chain was sequenced within a study of control samples from healthy donors and cancer patients. The germline V gene has CDR1 LGHNA and CDR2 YSLEER. CDR3 size: 16 residues. Between the trimmed V and J ends, which lost 0 bases and 1 base, there was a span of 12 bases. The protocol was immunoSEQ multiplex PCR, while the TCRdb copy is restricted to in-frame clones and leaves out a portion. Among about 59,000 clones listed, roughly nine tenths were seen once. V and J are TRBV4-3 and TRBJ1-2; a weak D match, TRBD1 (5 bases). Material for sequencing was PBMCs. The clonotype originates from a man aged 40-49 years with colorectal cancer. CDR3 nucleotide sequence: TGCGCCAGCAGCCAAGATTTCGGGACGATTAACTATGGCTACACCTTC. Amino acids: CASSQDFGTINYGYTF.